One sample yielded the 24 T cell receptor beta chains listed below, sequenced in a study of T cell responses to AZD1222 COVID-19 vaccine. Profiling relied on immunoSEQ multiplex PCR, and the TCRdb table lists in-frame clones only, not all of them. The table lists 90,000 to 130,000 clones, around 93% of them singletons, with approximately 2.9% in the top ten. Sequenced material: peripheral blood, taken 28 days after the second AZD1222 dose. The receptors were sampled from an adult who received the AZD1222 COVID-19 vaccine.

This chain joins TRBV15 and TRBJ2-3; TRBD2 matches 8 bases. The CDR3 consists of 19 residues. Trimming cost V 3 bases and J 0 bases; bases outside gene matches: 14. Germline V lookup: CDR1 LNHNV, CDR2 YYDKDF (reference sequence). The CDR3 DNA is TGTGCCACCAGCAGGGCGAGGAGCGGGGGTATCTCTAGCACAGATACGCAGTATTTT. The encoded protein is CATSRARSGGISSTDTQYF.

The V and J genes are TRBV5-1 and TRBJ2-3; D ambiguous. The V gene's germline CDR1 is SGHRS and CDR2 YFSETQ. The CDR3 runs 12 residues. V lost 4 bases and J lost 4, with 7 bases in between. In DNA form, the CDR3 reads TGCGCCAGCAGCCGTTACCCAGATACGCAGTATTTT. This sequence encodes CASSRYPDTQYF. Filled out from reference TRBV5-1 and TRBJ2-3, the complete variable domain reads KAGVTQTPRYLIKTRGQQVTLSCSPISGHRSVSWYQQTPGQGLQFLFEYFSETQRNKGNFPGRFSGRQFSNSRSEMNVSTLELGDSALYLCASSRYPDTQYFGPGTRLTVL.

V gene TRBV5-1 combines with J gene TRBJ2-7; TRBD2 agrees at 8 bases. V shed 9 bases and J 2 bases; nucleotides not matched to a gene: 13. This CDR3 has 15 residues. Germline V gene lookup returns CDR1 SGHRS and CDR2 YFSETQ. The CDR3 region has the DNA TGCGCCAAAACGACCGGGACTAGGGAAGCCTACGAGCAGTACTTC. It is translated as CAKTTGTREAYEQYF. Complete variable domain (other parts from reference TRBV5-1 and TRBJ2-7): KAGVTQTPRYLIKTRGQQVTLSCSPISGHRSVSWYQQTPGQGLQFLFEYFSETQRNKGNFPGRFSGRQFSNSRSEMNVSTLELGDSALYLCAKTTGTREAYEQYFGPGTRLTVT.

V usage is TRBV2 and J usage is TRBJ1-1, with D possibly being TRBD1 (5 bases). The CDR3 is made up of 13 amino acids. Trimming shortened V by 4 bases and J by 2 bases, and 8 bases separated the two germline ends. Germline V gene sequence: CDR1 SNHLY, CDR2 FYNNEI. CDR3 DNA sequence: TGTGCCAGCAGTGGACAGTTCAACACTGAAGCTTTCTTT. Amino acid sequence: CASSGQFNTEAFF.

This sequence joins TRBV4-1 and TRBJ2-2; 9 bases map to TRBD2. CDR1 MGHRA and CDR2 YSYEKL come from the germline V gene. Trimming cost V 2 bases and J 8 bases; bases outside gene matches: 9. This CDR3 contains 16 residues. CDR3 bases: TGCGCCAGCAGCCAAACCGGACTAGCGCGAGGAGGGGAGCTGTTTTTT. Amino acid sequence: CASSQTGLARGGELFF.

This rearrangement joins TRBV5-1 to TRBJ2-1, with 10 bases matching TRBD2. The ends lost 2 bases at V and 3 bases at J; junction bases unmatched: 5. CDR1 is SGHRS and CDR2 is YFSETQ in the germline V gene. CDR3 size: 16 residues. The CDR3 DNA follows: TGCGCCAGCAGCTTCGCCGGGACTAGCGACTACAATGAGCAGTTCTTC. Encoded protein: CASSFAGTSDYNEQFF.

The rearrangement joins TRBV2 to TRBJ2-7; TRBD1 agrees at 7 bases. J gave up 5 bases and V 5 bases, and 6 bases lay outside the gene matches. The CDR3 covers 13 residues. Germline-derived CDR1 and CDR2 are SNHLY and FYNNEI. The CDR3 DNA sequence: TGTGCCAGCAGTCGACAGGGTCTACACGAGCAGTACTTC. This gives the protein CASSRQGLHEQYF.

This sequence joins TRBV7-2 and TRBJ1-2; D is possibly TRBD1 (5 bases). Germline V gives CDR1 SGHTA, CDR2 FQGNSA. This CDR3 is 16 amino acids long. V was shortened by 1 base and J by 4 bases, with 16 bases between the two germline ends. In nucleotides, the CDR3 is TGTGCCAGCAGCTTAGACTCCCCGGGGGGTTTCTATGGCTACACCTTC. Its protein product is CASSLDSPGGFYGYTF.

This chain uses TRBV7-9 with TRBJ1-2; D ambiguous. The CDR3 runs 17 residues. From germline, CDR1 is SEHNR and CDR2 FQNEAQ (reference sequence). V lost 2 bases to trimming and J lost 7 bases, with 23 bases between them. CDR3 residues: CASSLMEQSISRGGYTF. The DNA for the CDR3 is TGTGCCAGCAGCTTAATGGAGCAGTCAATTTCACGCGGTGGCTACACCTTC.

V gene TRBV11-2 combines with J gene TRBJ2-7, with a weak D call TRBD1 (5 bases). Germline CDR1 and CDR2: SGHAT and FQNNGV. The CDR3 spans 13 residues. Trimming pared 3 bases from V and 5 bases from J, leaving 11 bases between. CDR3 sequence reads: CASSFGQGNEQYF. CDR3 bases: TGTGCCAGCAGCTTCGGCCAGGGTAACGAGCAGTACTTC.

The chain links TRBV5-1 to TRBJ1-2; D call uncertain. CDR3 length: 14 residues. Germline values: CDR1 SGHRS, CDR2 YFSETQ. The V end lost 0 bases, the J end lost 6 bases, and 12 bases lay between the germline ends. CDR3 sequence: CASSLEDRRDGYTF. CDR3 nucleotide sequence: TGCGCCAGCAGCTTGGAGGACCGTCGTGATGGCTACACCTTC.

The chain couples TRBV27 to TRBJ2-7, with TRBD1 matching over 7 bases. The junction had 3 bases not matched to a gene; V was cut back by 3 bases and J by 4 bases. The V gene's germline CDR1 is MNHEY and CDR2 SMNVEV (reference sequence). The CDR3 is 13 residues long. CDR3 amino acids: CASSFGQAYEQYF. CDR3 nucleotide sequence: TGTGCCAGCAGTTTCGGACAGGCTTACGAGCAGTACTTC.

The chain combines TRBV10-2 with TRBJ1-6; 10 bases fit TRBD1. The CDR3 length is 16 residues. From germline, CDR1 is WSHSY and CDR2 SAAADI. V was clipped by 6 bases and J by 9 bases; unmatched bases: 11. CDR3 in DNA: TGCGCCAGCAGGAGGGCCCCGGGACAGGGGATTTCACCCCTCCACTTT. Amino acids: CASRRAPGQGISPLHF.

This chain links TRBV6-1 with TRBJ1-2, with D maybe TRBD1 (5 bases). The CDR3 totals 17 residues. Deletions cut 0 bases from V and 5 bases from J, with 19 bases between. Germline lookup yields CDR1 MNHNS and CDR2 SASEGT. CDR3: CASSEAVTAFPPYGYTF. In DNA form, the CDR3 reads TGTGCCAGCAGTGAAGCAGTGACAGCATTCCCTCCTTATGGCTACACCTTC.

This chain links TRBV25-1 with TRBJ2-2; a weak D match, TRBD2 (5 bases). The V end was cut by 1 base, the J end by 6 bases, with 9 bases between. The CDR3 runs to 14 residues. Germline values: CDR1 MGHDK, CDR2 SYGVNS. In nucleotides, the CDR3 is TGTGCCAGCAGTGAATTTGCGGGTTCCGGGGAGCTGTTTTTT. This sequence encodes CASSEFAGSGELFF.

This chain connects TRBV25-1 to TRBJ1-1; D is possibly TRBD1 (5 bases). The CDR3 has 14 amino acids. The V and J ends lost 3 bases and 5 bases respectively, with 13 bases between them. From germline, CDR1 is MGHDK and CDR2 SYGVNS. CDR3 amino acids: CASSEVGGGTEAFF. The CDR3 coding sequence is TGTGCCAGCAGTGAGGTCGGGGGGGGAACTGAAGCTTTCTTT.

The V call is TRBV20-1, the J call TRBJ2-3; D gene unclear. Germline assignment: CDR1 DFQATT and CDR2 SNEGSKA (reference sequence). Deletions cut 3 bases from V and 1 base from J, with 11 bases between. This CDR3 has 14 residues. CDR3 in amino acids: CSASEGKGTDTQYF. CDR3 nucleotide sequence: TGCAGTGCTAGTGAAGGGAAGGGCACAGATACGCAGTATTTT.

V is TRBV6-5 and J is TRBJ1-1; 10 bases agree with TRBD1. Germline V CDR1 and CDR2: MNHEY, SVGAGI. The CDR3 is 14 residues long. V lost 8 bases, J lost 1 base, and 4 bases stayed unmatched. This chain's CDR3 is CASSRQGANTEAFF. In nucleotides, the CDR3 is TGTGCCAGCTCTAGACAGGGGGCGAACACTGAAGCTTTCTTT.

The chain is built from TRBV6-5 and TRBJ2-1, with 8 bases fitting TRBD1. Losses at the gene ends were 7 bases for V and 4 bases for J; bases not matched to a gene: 3. The germline V gene encodes CDR1 MNHEY and CDR2 SVGAGI. CDR3 length: 13 amino acids. The CDR3 sequence is CASTGGVYNEQFF. The CDR3 coding sequence is TGTGCCAGCACAGGGGGCGTATACAATGAGCAGTTCTTC.

The chain joins TRBV3-1 (or the pseudogene TRBV3-2) to TRBJ1-5; 7 bases fit TRBD1. The CDR3 is made up of 14 amino acids. The trim removed 5 bases at V and 3 bases at J, leaving 4 bases unmatched. Germline V gives CDR1 LGHDT, CDR2 YNNKEL (reference sequence). CDR3 DNA: TGTGCCAGCAGCGAGGACAGGTTCAATCAGCCCCAGCATTTT. This translates into CASSEDRFNQPQHF.

CDR3 in DNA: TGTGCCAGCAGCCAAGATTCGGCAGGCCACTACACCTTC. Translation gives CASSQDSAGHYTF. This rearrangement joins TRBV3-1 (or the pseudogene TRBV3-2) to TRBJ1-2; no clear D gene. This CDR3 is 13 amino acids long. V lost 0 bases to trimming and J lost 10 bases, with 12 bases between them. Germline CDR1 and CDR2: LGHDT and YNNKEL (reference sequence).

This chain joins TRBV5-4 and TRBJ2-7; 9 bases fit TRBD1. V shed 4 bases, J shed 4 bases, and the junction held 6 bases outside the gene matches. Germline CDR1 is SGHNT and CDR2 is YYREEE (reference sequence). The CDR3 length is 14 residues. CDR3 sequence (DNA): TGTGCCAGCAGCGCCGGGACAGGGCCGTACGAGCAGTACTTC. Amino acids: CASSAGTGPYEQYF.

As concerns this clone: Relative to the germline gene, one junction end is altered; a read error may explain this. This chain uses TRBV3-1 (or the pseudogene TRBV3-2) with TRBJ2-3; TRBD1 aligns across 8 bases. Germline V CDR1 and CDR2: LGHDT, YNNKEL (reference sequence). CDR3 length equals 14 residues. The CDR3: CASSLGQGTDTQYF. CDR3 bases: TGTGCCAGCAGCCTCGGACAGGGCACGGATACGCAGTATTTT.

The J gene is TRBJ2-3, the V gene TRBV4-2, with 7 bases identical to TRBD1. Per germline, CDR1 LGHNA and CDR2 YNFKEQ. V gave up 4 bases and J gave up 4 bases; unmatched junction bases: 8. This CDR3 region has 15 residues. This CDR3 reads CASSRPDRVADTQYF. The DNA of the CDR3 is TGTGCCAGCAGCCGACCCGACAGGGTAGCAGATACGCAGTATTTT.